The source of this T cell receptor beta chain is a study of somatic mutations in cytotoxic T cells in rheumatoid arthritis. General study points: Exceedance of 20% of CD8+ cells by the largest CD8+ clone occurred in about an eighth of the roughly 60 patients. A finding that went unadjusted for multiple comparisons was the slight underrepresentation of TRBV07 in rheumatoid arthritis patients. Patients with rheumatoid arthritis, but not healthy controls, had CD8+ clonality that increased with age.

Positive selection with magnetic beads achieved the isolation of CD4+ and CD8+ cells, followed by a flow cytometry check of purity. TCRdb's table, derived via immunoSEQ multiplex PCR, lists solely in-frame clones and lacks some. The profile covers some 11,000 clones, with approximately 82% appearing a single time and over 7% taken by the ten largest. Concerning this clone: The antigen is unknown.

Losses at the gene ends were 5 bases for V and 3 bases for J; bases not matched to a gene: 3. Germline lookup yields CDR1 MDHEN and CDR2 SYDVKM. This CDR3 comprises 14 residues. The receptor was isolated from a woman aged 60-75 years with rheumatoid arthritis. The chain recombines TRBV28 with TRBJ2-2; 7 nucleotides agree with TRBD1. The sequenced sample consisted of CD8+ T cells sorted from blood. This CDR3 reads CASSRTGYTGELFF. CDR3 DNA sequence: TGTGCCAGCAGTCGGACAGGATACACCGGGGAGCTGTTTTTT.